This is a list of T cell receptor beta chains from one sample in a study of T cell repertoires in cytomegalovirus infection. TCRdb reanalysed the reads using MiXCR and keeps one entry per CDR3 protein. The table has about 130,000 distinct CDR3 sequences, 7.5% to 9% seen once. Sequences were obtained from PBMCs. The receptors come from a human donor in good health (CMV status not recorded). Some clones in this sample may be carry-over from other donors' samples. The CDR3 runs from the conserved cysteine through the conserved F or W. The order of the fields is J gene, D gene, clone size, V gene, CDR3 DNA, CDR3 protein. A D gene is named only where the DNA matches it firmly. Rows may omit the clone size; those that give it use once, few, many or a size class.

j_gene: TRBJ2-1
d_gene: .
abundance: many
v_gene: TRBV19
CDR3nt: TGTGCCAGTAGTATGAGCTACAATGAGCAGTTCTTC
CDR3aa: CASSMSYNEQFF

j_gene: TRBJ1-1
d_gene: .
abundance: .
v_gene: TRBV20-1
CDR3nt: TGCAGTGCTCATGATGACGGTTACACTGAAGCTTTCTTT
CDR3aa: CSAHDDGYTEAFF

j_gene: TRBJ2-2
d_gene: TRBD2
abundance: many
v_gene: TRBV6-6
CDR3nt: TGTGCCAGCAGTTCAGGACTAGCCTCGAACACCGGGGAGCTGTTTTTT
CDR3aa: CASSSGLASNTGELFF

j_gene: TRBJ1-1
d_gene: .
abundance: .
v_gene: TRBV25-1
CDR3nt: TGTGCCAGCAGTGAGGGGTGGAGCACTGAAGCTTTCTTT
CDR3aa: CASSEGWSTEAFF

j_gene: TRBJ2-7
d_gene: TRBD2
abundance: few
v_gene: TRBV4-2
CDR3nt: TGTGCCAGCAGCCATCCCGGGAGGAGGGAGCAGTACTTC
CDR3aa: CASSHPGRREQYF

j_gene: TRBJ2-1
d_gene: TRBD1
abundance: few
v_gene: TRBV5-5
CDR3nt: TGTGCCAGCAGCTTGAGTTGGCAGGGGGTCTCCAATGAGCAGTTCTTC
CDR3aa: CASSLSWQGVSNEQFF

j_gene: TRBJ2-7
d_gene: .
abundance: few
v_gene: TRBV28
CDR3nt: TGTGCCAGCAGTTTAGCCGGGGGAATCTACGAGCAGTACTTC
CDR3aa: CASSLAGGIYEQYF

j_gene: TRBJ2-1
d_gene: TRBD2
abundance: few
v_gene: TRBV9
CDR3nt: TGTGCCAGCAGCGTCCTAGCGGGTGCCTACAATGAGCAGTTCTTC
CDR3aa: CASSVLAGAYNEQFF

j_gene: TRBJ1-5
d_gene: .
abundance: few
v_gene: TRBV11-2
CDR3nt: TGTGCCAGCAGCCCCTTCCGAGGCAGGGTAGGCAATCAGCCCCAGCATTTT
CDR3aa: CASSPFRGRVGNQPQHF

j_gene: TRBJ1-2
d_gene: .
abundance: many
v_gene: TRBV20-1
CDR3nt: TGCAGTGCTAGAGAGACCTTTCCGGGAGTCGGTAACTATGGCTACACCTTC
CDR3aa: CSARETFPGVGNYGYTF

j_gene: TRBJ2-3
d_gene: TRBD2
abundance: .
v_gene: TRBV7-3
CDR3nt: TGTGCCAGCAGCTTACGGGGGGGCCGGGTTGTTGCAGATACGCAGTATTTT
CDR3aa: CASSLRGGRVVADTQYF

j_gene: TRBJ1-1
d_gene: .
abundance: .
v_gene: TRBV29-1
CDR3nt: TGCAGCGTTGAAAATCTGAACACTGAAGCTTTCTTT
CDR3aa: CSVENLNTEAFF

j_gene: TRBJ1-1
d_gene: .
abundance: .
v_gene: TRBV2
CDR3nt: TGTGCCAGCAGTGTAACCGGGAAGGGGAACACTGAAGCTTTCTTT
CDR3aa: CASSVTGKGNTEAFF

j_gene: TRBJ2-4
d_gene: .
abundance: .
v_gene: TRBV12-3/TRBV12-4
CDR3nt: TGTGCCAGCAGGGGGGGTAAAAACATTCAGTACTTC
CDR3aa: CASRGGKNIQYF

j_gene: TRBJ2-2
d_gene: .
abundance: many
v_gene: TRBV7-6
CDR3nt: TGTGCCAGCAGCTTAGTCACAAACACCGGGGAGCTGTTTTTT
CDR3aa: CASSLVTNTGELFF

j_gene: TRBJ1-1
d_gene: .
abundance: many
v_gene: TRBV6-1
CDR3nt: TGTGCCAGCAGTGAAAACGTAATTCCCTCCTTT
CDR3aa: CASSENVIPSF

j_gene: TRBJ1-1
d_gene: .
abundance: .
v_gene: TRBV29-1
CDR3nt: TGCAAAGGGGCGGGTTTCTTGAACACTGAAGCTTTCTTT
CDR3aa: CKGAGFLNTEAFF

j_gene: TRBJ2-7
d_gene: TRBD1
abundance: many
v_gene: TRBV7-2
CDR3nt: TGTGCCAGCAGCTTACCGGGACAGGGCACAGACGAGCAGTACTTC
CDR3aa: CASSLPGQGTDEQYF

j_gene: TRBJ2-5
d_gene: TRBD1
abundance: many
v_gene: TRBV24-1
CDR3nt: TGTGCCACCAGTGACTTCGCTCTCCTGGGACAGAACCAAGAGACCCAGTACTTC
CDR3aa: CATSDFALLGQNQETQYF

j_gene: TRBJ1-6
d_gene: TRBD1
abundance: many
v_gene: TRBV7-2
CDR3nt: TGTGCCAGCAGGCCCCGGACAGGGACGGGTTCACCCCTCCACTTT
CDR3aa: CASRPRTGTGSPLHF

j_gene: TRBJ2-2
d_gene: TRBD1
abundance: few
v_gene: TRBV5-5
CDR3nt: TGTGCCAGCAGCACCTGGACAGGAGGTACCGGGGAGCTGTTTTTT
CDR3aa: CASSTWTGGTGELFF

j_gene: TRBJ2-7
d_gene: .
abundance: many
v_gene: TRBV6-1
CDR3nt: TGTGCCAGCAGTTTCAACACAGGGAGTGGCGAGCAGTACTTC
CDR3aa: CASSFNTGSGEQYF

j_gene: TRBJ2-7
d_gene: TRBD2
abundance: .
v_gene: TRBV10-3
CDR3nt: TGTGCCATCAGTGATCTTAGGACTAGCTATACCTACGAGCAGTACTTC
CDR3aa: CAISDLRTSYTYEQYF

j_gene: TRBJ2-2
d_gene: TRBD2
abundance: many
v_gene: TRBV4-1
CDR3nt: TGCGCCAGCAGCCAAGATGCGAGCGGGGAAGCGAACACCGGGGAGCTGTTTTTT
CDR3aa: CASSQDASGEANTGELFF

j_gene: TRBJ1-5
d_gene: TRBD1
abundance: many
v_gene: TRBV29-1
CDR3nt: TGCAGCGTTGTCGGAGGGGGCGAGAATCAGCCCCAGCATTTT
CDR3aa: CSVVGGGENQPQHF

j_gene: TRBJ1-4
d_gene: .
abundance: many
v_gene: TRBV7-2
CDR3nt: TGTGCCAGCAGCACCCTAGGGGGGGGCACGCAAAAACTGTTTTTT
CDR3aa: CASSTLGGGTQKLFF

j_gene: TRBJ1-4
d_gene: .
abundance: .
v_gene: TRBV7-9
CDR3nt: TGTGCCAGCAGCTTAGCGAATGTAGAAAAACTGTTTTTT
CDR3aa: CASSLANVEKLFF

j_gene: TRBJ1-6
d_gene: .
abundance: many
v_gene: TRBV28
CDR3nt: TGTGCCAGCGGTAATTCACCCCTCCACTTT
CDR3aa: CASGNSPLHF

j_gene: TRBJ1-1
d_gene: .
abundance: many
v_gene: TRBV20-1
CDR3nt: TGCAGTGCTAGAGATCCCGGCATGGTTGGGGTGAACACTGAAGCTTTCTTT
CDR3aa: CSARDPGMVGVNTEAFF

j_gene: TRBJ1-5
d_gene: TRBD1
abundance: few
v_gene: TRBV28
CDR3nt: TGTGCCAGCAGTCCCCCCCAACCCGGGACAGGTAGCAATCAGCCCCAGCATTTT
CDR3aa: CASSPPQPGTGSNQPQHF

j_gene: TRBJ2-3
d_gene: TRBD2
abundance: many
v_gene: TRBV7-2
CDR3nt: TGTGCCAGCAGCTTACGATTAGCGGGGAGACTACAGCTCCCACAGGATACGCAGTATTTT
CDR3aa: CASSLRLAGRLQLPQDTQYF

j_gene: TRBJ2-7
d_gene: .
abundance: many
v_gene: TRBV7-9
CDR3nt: TGTGCCAGCAGCGCTGGGACCGCTTACGAGCAGTACTTC
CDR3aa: CASSAGTAYEQYF

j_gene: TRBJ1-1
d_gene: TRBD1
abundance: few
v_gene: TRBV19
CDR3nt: TGTGCCAGTAGTACTGGACAGGGGTACACTGAAGCTTTCTTT
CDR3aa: CASSTGQGYTEAFF

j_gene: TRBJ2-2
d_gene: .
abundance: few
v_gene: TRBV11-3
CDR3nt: TGTGCCAGCAGCTGGCGTCTGGGCGGGGAGCTGTTTTTT
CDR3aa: CASSWRLGGELFF

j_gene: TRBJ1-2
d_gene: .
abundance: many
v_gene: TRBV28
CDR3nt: TGTGCCAGCAGTTCTCCCCTTAACTATGGCTACACCTTC
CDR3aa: CASSSPLNYGYTF

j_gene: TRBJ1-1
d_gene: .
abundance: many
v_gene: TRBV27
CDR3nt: TGTGCCAGCAGAACAGGCACACCGAACACTGAAGCTTTCTTT
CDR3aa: CASRTGTPNTEAFF

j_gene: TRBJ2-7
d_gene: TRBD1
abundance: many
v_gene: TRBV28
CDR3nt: TGTGCCAGCAGTACCAATCACAAGACAGGGGGTTACGAGCAGTACTTC
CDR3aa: CASSTNHKTGGYEQYF

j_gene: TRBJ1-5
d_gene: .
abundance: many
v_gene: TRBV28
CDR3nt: TGTGCCAGCTTTACTTCGTTGGGCGCCGGCAATCAGCCCCAGCATTTT
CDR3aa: CASFTSLGAGNQPQHF

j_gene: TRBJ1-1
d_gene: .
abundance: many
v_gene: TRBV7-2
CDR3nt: TGTGCCAGCAGCTTTCTGGGCCGAGAAGCTTTCTTT
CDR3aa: CASSFLGREAFF

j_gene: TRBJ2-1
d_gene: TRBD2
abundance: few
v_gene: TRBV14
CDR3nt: TGTGCCAGCAGCAGTAGCGGGGGCCCCGATCTTGAGCAGTTCTTC
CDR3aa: CASSSSGGPDLEQFF

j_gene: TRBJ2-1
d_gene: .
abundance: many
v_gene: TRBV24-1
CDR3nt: TGTGCCACCAGTGATTCACTGACAGAGACCTACAATGAGCAGTTCTTC
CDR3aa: CATSDSLTETYNEQFF

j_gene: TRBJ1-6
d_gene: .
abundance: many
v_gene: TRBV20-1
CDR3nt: TGCAGTGCTAGTGGCCCTCACAACTCCTATAATTCACCCCTCCACTTT
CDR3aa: CSASGPHNSYNSPLHF

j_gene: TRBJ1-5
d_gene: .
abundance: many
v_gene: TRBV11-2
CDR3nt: TGTGCCAGCAGCTTAGCCTCTCTGAGGACAAGTACCAATCAGCCCCAGCATTTT
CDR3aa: CASSLASLRTSTNQPQHF

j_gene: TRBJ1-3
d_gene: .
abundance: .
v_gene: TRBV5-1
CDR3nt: TGCGCCAGCAGCCCCACCTGGTCGGGGGTACTCGGAAACACCATATATTTT
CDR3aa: CASSPTWSGVLGNTIYF

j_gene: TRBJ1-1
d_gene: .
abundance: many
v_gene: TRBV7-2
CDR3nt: TGTGCCAGCGGGAGAGAAGAGAACACTGAAGCTTTCTTT
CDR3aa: CASGREENTEAFF

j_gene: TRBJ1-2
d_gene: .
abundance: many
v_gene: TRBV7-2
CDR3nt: TGTGCCAGCAGCTTGACGCTAGGGGACTATGGCTACACCTTC
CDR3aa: CASSLTLGDYGYTF

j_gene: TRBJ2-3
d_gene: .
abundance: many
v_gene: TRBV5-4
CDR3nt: TGTGCCAGCAGCTTCGGGATTCAGCTATCGGAAGATACGCAGTATTTT
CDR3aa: CASSFGIQLSEDTQYF

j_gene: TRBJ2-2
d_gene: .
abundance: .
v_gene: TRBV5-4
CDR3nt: TGTGCCAGCGGCTTGGCAGGGGCTGTGAGCACCGGGGAGCTGTTTTTT
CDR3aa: CASGLAGAVSTGELFF

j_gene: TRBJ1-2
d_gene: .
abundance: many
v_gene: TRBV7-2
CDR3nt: TGTGCCAGCAGCTTTGGGAAGGGCGGCTACACCTTC
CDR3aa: CASSFGKGGYTF

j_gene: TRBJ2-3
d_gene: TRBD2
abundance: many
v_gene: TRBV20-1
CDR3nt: TGCAGTGCCGGAACTACTAGCGGGGGGTCTCATACGCAGTATTTT
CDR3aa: CSAGTTSGGSHTQYF

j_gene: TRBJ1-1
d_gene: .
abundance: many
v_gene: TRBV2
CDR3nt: TGTGCCAGCAGATTTGACATGAACACTGAAGCTTTCTTT
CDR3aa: CASRFDMNTEAFF

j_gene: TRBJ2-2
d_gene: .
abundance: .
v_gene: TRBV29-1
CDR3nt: TGCAGCGGGAGACGGTATACCGGGGAGCTGTTTTTT
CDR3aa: CSGRRYTGELFF

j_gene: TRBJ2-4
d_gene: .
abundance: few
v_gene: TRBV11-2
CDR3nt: TGTGCCAGCAGCTTCCCGACACAGGGTTGGAACATTCAGTACTTC
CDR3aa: CASSFPTQGWNIQYF